Presented here are 9 T cell receptor beta chains from one specimen sequenced in a study of blood T cell repertoires in COVID-19. Sequencing was performed with immunoSEQ multiplex PCR; in TCRdb, only in-frame clones are kept and a portion is missing. The data show 430,000 or so clones, about 88% seen once. Input material: PBMCs or T cells enriched from blood (not recorded which). The receptor source for this set is a woman aged 18-29 years who had been exposed to COVID-19.

The chain uses TRBV7-2 and TRBJ2-1; unclear D gene. The V end lost 5 bases, the J end lost 1 base, and 9 bases lay between the germline ends. The germline V gene encodes CDR1 SGHTA and CDR2 FQGNSA. The CDR3 is 14 residues long. CDR3: CASSPLRSYNEQFF. DNA of the CDR3: TGTGCCAGCAGCCCACTCAGGTCCTACAATGAGCAGTTCTTC.

The rearrangement links TRBV2 to TRBJ2-2; D is undetermined. Trimming pared 6 bases from V and 6 bases from J, leaving 14 bases between. Germline lookup yields CDR1 SNHLY and CDR2 FYNNEI. CDR3 length: 14 residues. The CDR3 sequence: CASRFLNSAGELFF. As DNA, the CDR3 is TGTGCCAGCAGATTCCTCAACAGTGCCGGGGAGCTGTTTTTT.

This rearrangement joins TRBV29-1 to TRBJ1-2, with D perhaps TRBD1 (6 bases). Trimming stripped 6 bases from V and 4 bases from J, with 12 bases between. Germline values: CDR1 SQVTM, CDR2 ANQGSEA. The CDR3 is 12 residues long. CDR3 coding DNA: TGCAGCGTGTTAGGGGGGGGCTATGGCTACACCTTC. Protein sequence: CSVLGGGYGYTF. The full variable domain, in which reference TRBV29-1 and TRBJ1-2 provide the parts outside the CDR3, is SAVISQKPSRDICQRGTSLTIQCQVDSQVTMMFWYRQQPGQSLTLIATANQGSEATYESGFVIDKFPISRPNLTFSTLTVSNMSPEDSSIYLCSVLGGGYGYTFGSGTRLTVV.

This clone was picked up one time. The chain employs TRBV6-5 and TRBJ2-6; the D is unclear. V gave up 2 bases and J gave up 0 bases, with 5 bases separating them. Per the germline V gene, CDR1 is MNHEY and CDR2 is SVGAGI. The CDR3 loop spans 15 amino acids. CDR3 DNA sequence: TGTGCCAGCAGTTACAGCGCCTCTGGGGCCAACGTCCTGACTTTC. Protein sequence: CASSYSASGANVLTF.

The CDR3 DNA is TGCGCCAGCAGCTTGAGTGGGTACAGGGATCAGCCCCAGCATTTT. Protein: CASSLSGYRDQPQHF. The chain has TRBV5-1 and TRBJ1-5, with D perhaps matching TRBD1 (6 bases). Germline CDR1 reads SGHRS; CDR2 reads YFSETQ. Trimming removed 1 base from V and 5 bases from J, with 13 bases in between. The CDR3 is made up of 15 amino acids.

This clone has a single count. Different DNA sequences within this sample yield the same CDR3. The chain recombines TRBV7-2 with TRBJ2-7; no definite D call. CDR1 SGHTA and CDR2 FQGNSA come from the germline V gene. Between the trimmed V and J ends, which lost 5 bases and 1 base, there was a span of 3 bases. This CDR3 comprises 11 residues. In DNA, the CDR3 is TGTGCCAGCAGCCCTTCCTACGAGCAGTACTTC. Translated: CASSPSYEQYF.

The rearrangement joins TRBV7-9 to TRBJ2-2, with a possible D match to TRBD1 (6 bases). Trimming removed 6 bases from V and 3 bases from J, with 26 bases in between. The CDR3 has 19 amino acids. The germline CDR1 and CDR2 sequences are SEHNR and FQNEAQ (reference sequence). The CDR3 protein is CASSRREGVPLKDTGELFF. The CDR3 nucleotides read TGTGCCAGCAGTCGCCGTGAGGGGGTCCCCTTGAAAGACACCGGGGAGCTGTTTTTT.

Here the CDR3 DNA reads TGTGCAAGTCGCATCCCCGGGACTAGCGGGAGGCCTAGCTCCTACAATGAGCAGTTCTTC. Its translation is CASRIPGTSGRPSSYNEQFF. The chain links TRBV12-2 to TRBJ2-1; the table's D call of TRBD2 was not tested on the DNA. TRBV12-2 counts as a pseudogene. There are 20 residues in the CDR3.

The V gene is TRBV6-5, the J gene TRBJ2-5; D possibly corresponds to TRBD2 (6 bases). The CDR3 contains 14 residues. V dropped 8 bases and J dropped 1 base, with 14 bases sitting between them. Germline V lookup: CDR1 MNHEY, CDR2 SVGAGI. The CDR3 reads CASASGTLQETQYF. Here the CDR3 DNA reads TGTGCCAGCGCCTCCGGGACTCTCCAAGAGACCCAGTACTTC.